These 12 T cell receptor beta chains were sequenced from one sample in a study of blood T cell repertoires in COVID-19. The method was immunoSEQ multiplex PCR; TCRdb's version includes in-frame clones alone and lacks a portion of them. The table lists fewer than 250,000 clones, around 84% of them singletons. The material sequenced was peripheral blood. The receptors originated from a man aged 45-65 years with acute or convalescent COVID-19.

This clone occurred once. The chain couples TRBV19 to TRBJ1-5; D unresolved. The germline V gene has CDR1 LNHDA and CDR2 SQIVND (reference sequence). The germline V and J ends were trimmed by 3 bases and 6 bases, with 9 bases remaining between them. This CDR3 comprises 13 residues. This CDR3 reads CASSIEGSQPQHF. CDR3 DNA sequence: TGTGCCAGTAGTATCGAGGGCTCTCAGCCCCAGCATTTT.

The gene calls are TRBV5-5 and TRBJ2-7, with D perhaps matching TRBD2 (5 bases). The V gene's germline CDR1 is SGHKS and CDR2 YYEKEE (reference sequence). The ends were cut back, 2 bases at V and 3 bases at J, with 9 bases in the middle. The CDR3 totals 13 residues. CDR3 sequence (DNA): TGTGCCAGCAGCTTTGGCGAGGGCTACGAGCAGTACTTC. It is translated as CASSFGEGYEQYF.

CDR3 in DNA: TGTGCCAGCAGCCGGACAGACTACAATGAGCAGTTCTTC. Residues: CASSRTDYNEQFF. This chain joins TRBV7-3 and TRBJ2-1; maybe TRBD1 (6 bases). The CDR3 has 13 amino acids. V lost 5 bases, J lost 3 bases, and 8 bases lay in between. The germline gives CDR1 SGHTA, CDR2 FQGTGA.

The chain employs TRBV5-1 and TRBJ1-6; no firm D call. The CDR3 spans 13 residues. Trimming took 3 bases from V and 14 from J, leaving 15 bases between them. Per germline, CDR1 SGHRS and CDR2 YFSETQ. The CDR3 region has the DNA TGCGCCAGCAGCTCCGAGATGGGAGTTACCCTCCACTTT. Amino acid sequence: CASSSEMGVTLHF.

The gene calls are TRBV6-1 and TRBJ1-1; 9 nucleotides align to TRBD1. Per germline, CDR1 MNHNS and CDR2 SASEGT. The CDR3 has 15 residues. V shed 0 bases, J shed 5 bases, and the junction held 4 bases outside the gene matches. In DNA form, the CDR3 reads TGTGCCAGCAGTGAAGCCGGGACAGGGCATACTGAAGCTTTCTTT. Translating gives CASSEAGTGHTEAFF.

The chain carries TRBV6-5 and TRBJ2-1; D uncertain. The germline V and J ends were trimmed by 5 bases and 6 bases, with 11 bases remaining between them. Germline CDR1 and CDR2: MNHEY and SVGAGI. The CDR3 spans 13 residues. The CDR3 loop reads CASSLPPVNEQFF. Written as DNA, the CDR3 is TGTGCCAGCAGTCTACCTCCCGTCAATGAGCAGTTCTTC.

DNA of the CDR3: TGTGCCAGCAGCTCACGGGGGGGCCAATTGATTACAGATACGCAGTATTTT. This translates into CASSSRGGQLITDTQYF. The V call is TRBV5-8, the J call TRBJ2-3; 8 nucleotides agree with TRBD2. V gave up 3 bases and J gave up 3 bases; unmatched junction bases: 12. This CDR3 has 17 residues. Germline V gene lookup returns CDR1 SGHTS and CDR2 YDEGEE.

The chain has TRBV2 and TRBJ1-1; the D gene is possibly TRBD1 (6 bases). This CDR3 spans 15 amino acids. The germline gives CDR1 SNHLY, CDR2 FYNNEI. V dropped 6 bases and J dropped 2 bases, with 16 bases sitting between them. Here the CDR3 reads CASRTRGGTNTEAFF. In DNA form, the CDR3 reads TGTGCCAGCAGGACCCGGGGGGGCACAAACACTGAAGCTTTCTTT.

The chain employs TRBV5-1 and TRBJ1-1, with D hard to call. The V end lost 0 bases, the J end lost 8 bases, and 14 bases lay between the germline ends. Germline V gives CDR1 SGHRS, CDR2 YFSETQ. The CDR3 is made up of 14 amino acids. CDR3 residues: CASSLGAGIAEAFF. In DNA form, the CDR3 reads TGCGCCAGCAGCTTGGGCGCCGGGATTGCGGAAGCTTTCTTT.

V usage is TRBV11-2 and J usage is TRBJ2-5, with TRBD1 matching 7 bases. V shed 5 bases, J shed 5 bases, and the junction held 17 bases outside the gene matches. Germline loops: CDR1 SGHAT, CDR2 FQNNGV. The CDR3 is 17 amino acids. The CDR3 loop reads CASSLNQLTGVRETQYF. The DNA of the CDR3 is TGTGCCAGCAGCCTGAACCAGTTAACAGGGGTCAGGGAGACCCAGTACTTC.

The V call is TRBV27, the J call TRBJ1-6, with a possible D match to TRBD1 (6 bases). The length of the CDR3 is 15 residues. The V end was cut by 1 base, the J end by 5 bases, with 9 bases between. CDR1 MNHEY and CDR2 SMNVEV come from the germline V gene (reference sequence). CDR3 protein: CASSLLGANNSPLHF. As DNA, the CDR3 is TGTGCCAGCAGTTTATTGGGGGCTAATAATTCACCCCTCCACTTT.

The chain has TRBV27 and TRBJ2-3; 10 nucleotides match TRBD1. Germline V gene lookup returns CDR1 MNHEY and CDR2 SMNVEV (reference sequence). V lost 3 bases and J lost 13; bases outside the gene matches: 7. This CDR3 has 13 amino acids. The CDR3 loop reads CASSFSDRGLEYF. As DNA, the CDR3 is TGTGCCAGCAGTTTTTCCGACAGGGGGCTTGAGTATTTT.